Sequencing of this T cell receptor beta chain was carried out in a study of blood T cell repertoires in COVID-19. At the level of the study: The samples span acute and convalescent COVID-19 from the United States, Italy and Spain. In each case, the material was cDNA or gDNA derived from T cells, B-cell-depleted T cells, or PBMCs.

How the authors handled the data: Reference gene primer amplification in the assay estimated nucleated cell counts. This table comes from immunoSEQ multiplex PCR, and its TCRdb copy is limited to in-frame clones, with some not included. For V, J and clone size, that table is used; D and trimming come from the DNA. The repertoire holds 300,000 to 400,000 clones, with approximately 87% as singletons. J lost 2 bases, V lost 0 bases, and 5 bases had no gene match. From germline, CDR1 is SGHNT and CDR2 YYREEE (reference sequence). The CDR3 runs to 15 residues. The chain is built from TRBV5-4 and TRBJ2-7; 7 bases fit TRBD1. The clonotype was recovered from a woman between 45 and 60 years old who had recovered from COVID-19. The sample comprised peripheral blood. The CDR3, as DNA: TGTGCCAGCAGCTTGGGTAGGGGGCAAACCTACGAGCAGTACTTC. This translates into CASSLGRGQTYEQYF.